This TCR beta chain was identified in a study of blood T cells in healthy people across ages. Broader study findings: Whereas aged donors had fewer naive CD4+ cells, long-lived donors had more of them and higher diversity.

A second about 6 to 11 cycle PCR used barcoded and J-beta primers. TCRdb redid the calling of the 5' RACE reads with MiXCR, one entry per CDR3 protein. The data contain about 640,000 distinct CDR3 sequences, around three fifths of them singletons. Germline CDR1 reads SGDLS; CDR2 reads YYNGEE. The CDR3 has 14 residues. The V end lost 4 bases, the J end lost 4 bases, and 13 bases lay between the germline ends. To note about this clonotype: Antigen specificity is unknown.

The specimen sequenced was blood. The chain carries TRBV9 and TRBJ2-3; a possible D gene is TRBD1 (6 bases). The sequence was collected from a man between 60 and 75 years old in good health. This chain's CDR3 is CASSPRGSSDTQYF. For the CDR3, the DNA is TGTGCCAGCAGCCCTAGGGGGTCGTCAGATACGCAGTATTTT.